This paragraph covers one T cell receptor beta chain sequence. Its antigen is currently unknown. The sample belongs to a study of T cell responses to AZD1222 COVID-19 vaccine. Looking at the study overall: Whether given at about 4 or about 12 weeks, second doses were pooled. Findings and limits, study-wide: The study reported that nearly half of spike-specific TCRs target unmutated variant regions. Mostly white British, mostly female donors; authors suggested clonal diversity may be underestimated. Regions 160-218 and 743-854 held dominance among vaccine-associated CD4 TCRs, which spanned spike.

The data were produced by immunoSEQ multiplex PCR, yet TCRdb's version contains in-frame clones alone and is incomplete. The repertoire consists of under 150,000 clones, with 93% occurring once and the leading ten covering around 4.7%. Germline V gene lookup returns CDR1 SGHDN and CDR2 FVKESK. CDR3 size: 13 residues. V gave up 1 base and J gave up 8 bases, with 11 bases separating them. The sample here was peripheral blood, taken on day 0 of AZD1222 vaccination. This receptor was identified in an adult in good health. The chain combines TRBV14 with TRBJ1-1; D unresolved. The CDR3 DNA reads TGTGCCAGCAGCCAAGGGACGTTCGGGGAAGCTTTCTTT. As protein: CASSQGTFGEAFF. The entire variable domain, with the rest obtained from reference TRBV14 and TRBJ1-1, is as follows: EAGVTQFPSHSVIEKGQTVTLRCDPISGHDNLYWYRRVMGKEIKFLLHFVKESKQDESGMPNNRFLAERTGGTYSTLKVQPAELEDSGVYFCASSQGTFGEAFFGQGTRLTVV.